Listed here is a single T cell receptor beta chain. Its target is unknown. The data were taken from a study of OX40 agonist ivuxolimab in advanced cancers. The wider study: Three patients had partial responses: one hepatocellular carcinoma, two cutaneous melanoma.

Patients with a history of autoimmune disease or on systemic immunosuppression were excluded. Study outcomes and limitations: Averaged across samples, CD8+ T cells carried more expanded clones than CD4+ did. Some nonresponders also had low normalized T-cell clonal expansion.

Profiling relied on immunoSEQ multiplex PCR, and the TCRdb table lists in-frame clones only, not all of them. The sample contains some 85,000 clones, around 87% of which appear only once. Germline CDR1 SGDLS, CDR2 YYNGEE. V gave up 4 bases and J gave up 2 bases, with 9 bases separating them. The CDR3 has 13 residues. This receptor was taken from an adult with an advanced solid tumor such as melanoma, head and neck, liver or kidney cancer. The gene calls are TRBV9 and TRBJ1-2; the D is unclear. The source material was CD4+ or CD8+ T cells sorted from blood, sampled in a trial of the OX40 agonist ivuxolimab. CDR3 bases: TGTGCCAGCAGCCTTAACCGGAACTATGGCTACACCTTC. Translation gives CASSLNRNYGYTF.